Shown below are 16 T cell receptor beta chains from a single sample sequenced in a study of blood T cell repertoires in COVID-19. The repertoire was sequenced with immunoSEQ multiplex PCR; TCRdb's copy has only in-frame clones and lacks some. This sample has 80,000 or so clones, with around nine tenths found just once. Input material: peripheral blood. These receptors were taken from a man between 45 and 60 years old with acute or convalescent COVID-19.

This clone was recorded a few times. The rearrangement uses TRBV5-1 and TRBJ2-1; D not certain. Trimming left V 0 bases short and J 6 bases short, with 13 bases between. The CDR3 runs to 15 residues. Looked up from germline, CDR1 is SGHRS and CDR2 is YFSETQ. The CDR3 sequence: CASSLGSITGNEQFF. CDR3 DNA sequence: TGCGCCAGCAGCTTGGGATCAATTACGGGCAATGAGCAGTTCTTC. Together with reference TRBV5-1 and TRBJ2-1, the CDR3 gives the full variable domain: KAGVTQTPRYLIKTRGQQVTLSCSPISGHRSVSWYQQTPGQGLQFLFEYFSETQRNKGNFPGRFSGRQFSNSRSEMNVSTLELGDSALYLCASSLGSITGNEQFFGPGTRLTVL.

The chain carries TRBV19 and TRBJ2-1; 13 bases align to TRBD2. V was pared by 5 bases and J by 10 bases, with 8 bases of the junction left unmatched. Germline loops: CDR1 LNHDA, CDR2 SQIVND (reference sequence). This CDR3 is 15 amino acids long. CDR3 in DNA: TGTGCCAGTAGTCCCGGGACTAGCGGGGAAGAGGAGCAGTTCTTC. It is translated as CASSPGTSGEEEQFF. The full variable domain, rest sourced from reference TRBV19 and TRBJ2-1, is DGGITQSPKYLFRKEGQNVTLSCEQNLNHDAMYWYRQDPGQGLRLIYYSQIVNDFQKGDIAEGYSVSREKKESFPLTVTSAQKNPTAFYLCASSPGTSGEEEQFFGPGTRLTVL.

V and J are TRBV28 and TRBJ2-1; the match to TRBD2 covers 14 bases. This CDR3 has 14 residues. Trimming cost V 10 bases and J 9 bases; bases outside gene matches: 8. The germline V gene has CDR1 MDHEN and CDR2 SYDVKM. The CDR3 region has the DNA TGTGCCAACCCGAGACTAGCGGGAGGGGGTGAGCAGTTCTTC. Amino acid sequence: CANPRLAGGGEQFF.

This chain links TRBV9 with TRBJ2-1; TRBD2 matches 7 bases. This CDR3 is built from 15 residues. The V gene's germline CDR1 is SGDLS and CDR2 YYNGEE. The V segment lost 3 bases and the J segment 7 bases; nucleotides outside the gene matches: 10. The CDR3 loop is CASSALAAGGNEQFF. Written as DNA, the CDR3 is TGTGCCAGCAGCGCTCTAGCGGCCGGAGGGAATGAGCAGTTCTTC.

The genes are TRBV5-5 and TRBJ2-7, with TRBD1 as a possible D gene (5 bases). Trimming took off 4 bases at V and 4 bases at J, with 15 bases between the two ends. The CDR3 spans 14 residues. The germline V gene encodes CDR1 SGHKS and CDR2 YYEKEE (reference sequence). The CDR3: CASSVQGSRYEQYF. In nucleotides, the CDR3 is TGTGCCAGCAGCGTCCAGGGTTCGCGGTACGAGCAGTACTTC.

The genes are TRBV5-6 and TRBJ2-4; D ambiguous. The CDR3 is 15 residues long. Deletions cut 2 bases from V and 0 bases from J, with 9 bases between. Germline loops: CDR1 SGHDT, CDR2 YYEEEE. The CDR3 sequence is CASSLLKLAKNIQYF. For the CDR3, the DNA is TGTGCCAGCAGCTTATTAAAGCTAGCCAAAAACATTCAGTACTTC.

The chain has TRBV6-1 and TRBJ1-1; TRBD1 matches 7 bases. The CDR3 has 14 amino acids. Germline V lookup: CDR1 MNHNS, CDR2 SASEGT. Trimming at V came to 2 bases and at J to 3 bases, leaving 3 bases not matched to a gene. The CDR3 sequence: CASSEHTGDTEAFF. The CDR3 bases are TGTGCCAGCAGTGAACATACAGGGGACACTGAAGCTTTCTTT.

The gene calls are TRBV7-9 and TRBJ1-2; D is perhaps TRBD1 (6 bases). Germline V CDR1 and CDR2: SEHNR, FQNEAQ (reference sequence). The CDR3 loop spans 12 amino acids. V was pared by 3 bases and J by 8 bases, with 10 bases between. CDR3 in amino acids: CASSFTGTGYTF. CDR3 sequence (DNA): TGTGCCAGCAGCTTTACAGGGACGGGCTACACCTTC.

V gene TRBV30 combines with J gene TRBJ1-5; D might be TRBD1 (6 bases). The CDR3 sequence is 14 residues long. Germline CDR1 is GTSNPN and CDR2 is SVGIG (reference sequence). V was shortened by 1 base and J by 2 bases, with 9 bases between the two germline ends. The CDR3 DNA follows: TGTGCCTGGAGTGCACAGGGCGGCAATCAGCCCCAGCATTTT. Encoded protein: CAWSAQGGNQPQHF.

V gene TRBV5-1 combines with J gene TRBJ2-5; D possibly corresponds to TRBD2 (5 bases). The CDR3 consists of 15 residues. V dropped 2 bases and J dropped 5 bases, with 16 bases sitting between them. Per germline, CDR1 SGHRS and CDR2 YFSETQ. CDR3: CASSFAQSGGETQYF. The CDR3 region has the DNA TGCGCCAGCAGCTTCGCTCAAAGTGGAGGCGAGACCCAGTACTTC. The whole variable domain, remainder taken from reference TRBV5-1 and TRBJ2-5, is KAGVTQTPRYLIKTRGQQVTLSCSPISGHRSVSWYQQTPGQGLQFLFEYFSETQRNKGNFPGRFSGRQFSNSRSEMNVSTLELGDSALYLCASSFAQSGGETQYFGPGTRLLVL.

V gene TRBV30 combines with J gene TRBJ2-3, with D possibly matching TRBD1 (5 bases). CDR3 length: 14 amino acids. V lost 2 bases and J lost 2, with 11 bases in between. Germline assignment: CDR1 GTSNPN and CDR2 SVGIG (reference sequence). The CDR3 nucleotides are TGTGCCTGGAGTTCGGTAGGGGACACAGATACGCAGTATTTT. It yields the protein CAWSSVGDTDTQYF.

This chain links TRBV6-1 with TRBJ2-5; 7 bases line up with TRBD1. Losses at the gene ends were 3 bases for V and 4 bases for J; bases not matched to a gene: 11. This CDR3 is 16 amino acids long. The V gene's germline CDR1 is MNHNS and CDR2 SASEGT. CDR3 DNA sequence: TGTGCCAGCAGTGACCTCCAGACAGGGCCATCAGAGACCCAGTACTTC. The encoded protein is CASSDLQTGPSETQYF.

This chain links TRBV15 with TRBJ1-2; weak D call: TRBD1 (6 bases). This CDR3 has 16 residues. Germline CDR1 LNHNV, CDR2 YYDKDF (reference sequence). The V end was cut by 5 bases, the J end by 6 bases, with 22 bases between. The CDR3 sequence: CATSGYRGGGEHGYTF. CDR3 in DNA: TGTGCCACCAGCGGCTATAGGGGGGGCGGAGAACATGGCTACACCTTC.

The V and J genes are TRBV28 and TRBJ2-7, with a tentative D call TRBD1 (6 bases). CDR3 length: 14 amino acids. Trimming removed 4 bases from V and 0 bases from J, with 10 bases in between. Germline V gene sequence: CDR1 MDHEN, CDR2 SYDVKM. CDR3 loop: CASSSRDTSYEQYF. The CDR3 bases are TGTGCCAGCAGTTCCCGGGACACCTCCTACGAGCAGTACTTC.

This chain connects TRBV5-1 to TRBJ1-6; D call uncertain. Germline V CDR1 and CDR2: SGHRS, YFSETQ. Between the trimmed V and J ends, which lost 2 bases and 10 bases, there was a span of 10 bases. The CDR3 covers 13 residues. Written as DNA, the CDR3 is TGCGCCAGCAGCTTCGACGCGGGATCACCCCTCCACTTT. Protein product: CASSFDAGSPLHF.

The CDR3 spells CASQTSGGLGFF. The CDR3 DNA sequence: TGTGCCAGCCAGACTAGCGGGGGGTTGGGGTTCTTC. The gene calls are TRBV28 and TRBJ2-1, with 13 bases aligning to TRBD2. Germline V gives CDR1 MDHEN, CDR2 SYDVKM. J was trimmed by 15 bases and V by 8 bases; bases with no gene match: 7. The CDR3 runs 12 residues.